Here is one T cell receptor beta chain with its context. Trimming pared 6 bases from V and 8 bases from J, leaving 19 bases between. Looked up from germline, CDR1 is MNHEY and CDR2 is SVGEGT. The CDR3 is made up of 14 amino acids. Each CDR3 protein gets one entry after TCRdb re-called the 5' RACE reads with MiXCR. This sample has about 340,000 distinct CDR3 sequences; around 12% occur once, and the top ten carry roughly 3%. This specimen belongs to a study of T cells after yellow fever vaccination. The material was CD4+ T cells sorted from PBMCs, obtained 15 days after the yellow fever booster vaccination. This TCR was recovered from a man aged 18 to 30 who received the YFV17D yellow fever vaccine. The chain uses TRBV6-2 or TRBV6-3 and TRBJ1-2; D gene uncertain. The CDR3 DNA follows: TGTGCCAGCAGAGACGCCGCCCGAGGTGGAGGCTACACCTTC. Protein product: CASRDAARGGGYTF.